The clone carrying this TCR beta chain is a singleton in its sample. V gave up 1 base and J gave up 2 bases; unmatched junction bases: 4. The CDR3 is 15 residues long. Germline CDR1 and CDR2: ENHRY and SYGVKD. These data are taken from a study of T cell changes during pregnancy in multiple sclerosis. The table came from immunoSEQ multiplex PCR; TCRdb's copy has only in-frame clones and leaves some out. The sample shows tens of thousands of clones, around 90% of them seen only once. V is TRBV10-3 and J is TRBJ1-1; the match to TRBD1 covers 7 bases. The source of this sequence is a female donor with multiple sclerosis, enrolled in a pregnancy study. Sequenced here: CD8+ T cells from peripheral blood mononuclear cells, sampled in the first trimester of pregnancy. In DNA, the CDR3 is TGTGCCATCAGTGAGTTGGGGACAGCAAACACTGAAGCTTTCTTT. It encodes CAISELGTANTEAFF.